The following is a T cell receptor (beta chain) sequence with its context. Germline V gives CDR1 MNHEY, CDR2 SMNVEV (reference sequence). Deletions cut 3 bases from V and 6 bases from J, with 14 bases between. This CDR3 region has 14 residues. TCRdb keeps only in-frame clones here, not all; method: immunoSEQ multiplex PCR. Found here are 140,000 to 150,000 clones, 91% of them singletons; the top ten hold 1.4%. The data were taken from a study of T cell responses to AZD1222 COVID-19 vaccine. On the study more broadly: Samples with a second dose at about 4 or about 12 weeks were pooled together.

The chain is built from TRBV27 and TRBJ1-1, with a tentative D call TRBD1 (6 bases). The source of this sequence is an adult in good health. The input for sequencing was peripheral blood, taken on day 0 of AZD1222 vaccination. The CDR3 region is CASSFGGAEAEAFF. The CDR3 DNA reads TGTGCCAGCAGTTTCGGGGGCGCGGAGGCTGAAGCTTTCTTT.